These 19 T cell receptor beta chains were sequenced from one sample in a study of response to subunit inactivated influenza vaccine. MiXCR, applied by TCRdb to the RT-PCR reads, yields one record per CDR3 protein. The table includes about 520,000 distinct CDR3 sequences, 25% detected once. This material consisted of CD4+ T cells sorted from PBMCs, taken approximately 5 days after vaccination. The receptors stem from a man over 45 who received an inactivated influenza vaccine.

The rearrangement links TRBV29-1 to TRBJ2-6; possibly TRBD2 for D (5 bases). Trimming shortened V by 4 bases and J by 4 bases, and 14 bases separated the two germline ends. Germline CDR1 and CDR2: SQVTM and ANQGSEA. There are 15 residues in the CDR3. The CDR3 DNA reads as TGCAGCGTTGGGGGAGTAGGTTCCGGGGCCAACGTCCTGACTTTC. Amino acid sequence: CSVGGVGSGANVLTF.

The chain joins TRBV7-2 to TRBJ2-2; D is perhaps TRBD2 (6 bases). The CDR3 runs to 15 residues. V was shortened by 4 bases and J by 7 bases, with 16 bases between the two germline ends. CDR1 SGHTA and CDR2 FQGNSA come from the germline V gene. The CDR3 sequence: CASSYPRDGGGELFF. Here the CDR3 DNA reads TGTGCCAGCAGCTACCCCAGGGACGGGGGCGGGGAGCTGTTTTTT.

The table lists this clonotype with many counts. The V gene is TRBV20-1, the J gene TRBJ2-2; D is perhaps TRBD2 (5 bases). Germline CDR1 is DFQATT and CDR2 is SNEGSKA (reference sequence). The CDR3 length is 14 residues. V was cut by 3 bases and J by 4 bases, with 12 bases left in between. DNA for the CDR3: TGCAGTGCTAGGAGACTAACGGGCACCGGGGAGCTGTTTTTT. It is translated as CSARRLTGTGELFF.

This clonotype turned up a few times. The V call is TRBV29-1, the J call TRBJ2-5; 8 bases align to TRBD2. V was clipped by 6 bases and J by 5 bases; unmatched bases: 11. This CDR3 spans 14 amino acids. Germline loops: CDR1 SQVTM, CDR2 ANQGSEA. The CDR3 loop is CSVFLSGMGETQYF. DNA of the CDR3: TGCAGCGTCTTTCTTAGCGGGATGGGGGAGACCCAGTACTTC. The full variable domain, with the rest looked up from reference TRBV29-1 and TRBJ2-5, is SAVISQKPSRDICQRGTSLTIQCQVDSQVTMMFWYRQQPGQSLTLIATANQGSEATYESGFVIDKFPISRPNLTFSTLTVSNMSPEDSSIYLCSVFLSGMGETQYFGPGTRLLVL.

This sequence joins TRBV15 and TRBJ2-7; 11 bases match TRBD1. J lost 5 bases, V lost 2 bases, and 2 bases had no gene match. Per the germline V gene, CDR1 is LNHNV and CDR2 is YYDKDF (reference sequence). The CDR3 spans 14 residues. Here the CDR3 reads CATSRRTGGDEQYF. DNA for the CDR3: TGTGCCACCAGCAGAAGGACAGGGGGCGACGAGCAGTACTTC. The entire variable domain, with the rest obtained from reference TRBV15 and TRBJ2-7, is as follows: DAMVIQNPRYQVTQFGKPVTLSCSQTLNHNVMYWYQQKSSQAPKLLFHYYDKDFNNEADTPDNFQSRRPNTSFCFLDIRSPGLGDTAMYLCATSRRTGGDEQYFGPGTRLTVT.

This clonotype was seen only a few times. J is TRBJ1-6 and V is TRBV5-1, with TRBD1 matching 7 bases. The V segment lost 0 bases and the J segment 3 bases; nucleotides outside the gene matches: 3. This CDR3 is built from 16 residues. Germline loops: CDR1 SGHRS, CDR2 YFSETQ. In DNA, the CDR3 is TGCGCCAGCAGCTTGGAGGGGACAGTCTATAATTCACCCCTCCACTTT. It is translated as CASSLEGTVYNSPLHF.

This clonotype was seen a single time. The chain joins TRBV5-5 to TRBJ1-4; a weak D match, TRBD1 (6 bases). The CDR3 extends over 16 amino acids. Germline V gene lookup returns CDR1 SGHKS and CDR2 YYEKEE (reference sequence). The germline V and J ends were trimmed by 4 bases and 3 bases, with 16 bases remaining between them. The CDR3 sequence: CASSVQQGSSNEKLFF. For the CDR3, the DNA is TGTGCCAGCAGCGTGCAGCAGGGGAGCTCTAATGAAAAACTGTTTTTT.

This clonotype was observed a handful of times. The V call is TRBV3-1, the J call TRBJ2-3; 7 nucleotides agree with TRBD2. With 6 bases clipped from V and 6 bases from J, the junction kept 9 bases outside the gene matches. The CDR3 sequence is 14 residues long. Germline CDR1 reads LGHDT; CDR2 reads YNNKEL (reference sequence). This chain's CDR3 is CASSLSGLRDTQYF. CDR3 coding DNA: TGTGCCAGCAGTCTTAGCGGGCTGCGGGATACGCAGTATTTT.

This sequence joins TRBV7-8 and TRBJ2-5; no reliable D call. CDR1 and CDR2 from the germline V gene are SGHVS and FQNEAQ. V lost 1 base to trimming and J lost 5 bases, with 11 bases between them. The CDR3 has 14 amino acids. Here the CDR3 DNA reads TGTGCCAGCAGCTTAGTCAGGTTTGGGGAGACCCAGTACTTC. Its protein is CASSLVRFGETQYF.

This clonotype was counted between two and nine times. The chain links TRBV6-1 to TRBJ2-1; TRBD1 aligns across 7 bases. Germline V lookup: CDR1 MNHNS, CDR2 SASEGT. The CDR3 sequence is 14 residues long. Trimming cost V 6 bases and J 10 bases; bases outside gene matches: 12. The CDR3 region is CASRPTGRLEEQFF. Written as DNA, the CDR3 is TGTGCCAGCAGACCGACAGGGAGACTCGAGGAGCAGTTCTTC.

The V call is TRBV29-1, the J call TRBJ2-1, with TRBD1 matching 11 bases. The CDR3 is 14 residues long. With 5 bases clipped from V and 8 bases from J, the junction kept 8 bases outside the gene matches. Germline V gene lookup returns CDR1 SQVTM and CDR2 ANQGSEA. The CDR3 coding sequence is TGCAGCGTTTCCCGGGACAGGGGGACCGATGAGCAGTTCTTC. This codes for CSVSRDRGTDEQFF.

The CDR3 bases are TGCAGTGCAACCCCCGGGACAGGGTTCTTTGAGCAGTACTTC. Residues: CSATPGTGFFEQYF. The chain couples TRBV20-1 to TRBJ2-7; 9 bases are a match to TRBD1. This CDR3 contains 14 residues. The germline gives CDR1 DFQATT, CDR2 SNEGSKA (reference sequence). Trimming at V came to 6 bases and at J to 7 bases, leaving 13 bases not matched to a gene.

V is TRBV18 and J is TRBJ2-5, with a weak D call TRBD1 (5 bases). Germline V gene sequence: CDR1 KGHSH, CDR2 LQKENI. Trimming removed 1 base from V and 5 bases from J, with 14 bases in between. The CDR3 runs to 15 residues. The CDR3 spells CASSPQGQGLETQYF. CDR3 nucleotide sequence: TGTGCCAGCTCACCACAAGGCCAGGGATTGGAGACCCAGTACTTC.

This clonotype turned up a few times. The chain employs TRBV5-1 and TRBJ2-3, with 7 positions matching TRBD2. V lost 4 bases, J lost 5 bases, and 13 bases stayed unmatched. This CDR3 contains 16 residues. The germline V gene encodes CDR1 SGHRS and CDR2 YFSETQ. The CDR3 region is CASSRRAGEVGDTQYF. For the CDR3, the DNA is TGCGCCAGCAGCAGACGGGCGGGAGAGGTTGGAGATACGCAGTATTTT.

The rearrangement joins TRBV11-2 to TRBJ2-3; no firm D call. The CDR3 is 13 residues long. Germline assignment: CDR1 SGHAT and CDR2 FQNNGV. V shed 1 base and J shed 6 bases, with 8 bases lying between them. The CDR3 here is CASSLGTDDTQYF. The CDR3, as DNA: TGTGCCAGCAGCTTAGGGACGGACGATACGCAGTATTTT.

This clonotype was observed a handful of times. The V gene is TRBV12-3 or TRBV12-4, the J gene TRBJ1-6; D gene ambiguous. V lost 5 bases to trimming and J lost 10 bases, with 12 bases between them. The CDR3 covers 13 residues. The CDR3 DNA sequence: TGTGCCAGCAGTCCATCTTTTTACTCACCCCTCCACTTT. Its protein product is CASSPSFYSPLHF.

This clonotype has just a few counts. The V and J genes are TRBV11-2 and TRBJ2-7; D might be TRBD1 (6 bases). The germline V gene has CDR1 SGHAT and CDR2 FQNNGV. V shed 4 bases and J shed 3 bases, with 13 bases lying between them. This CDR3 is 14 amino acids long. CDR3 loop: CASSYHTQGYEQYF. In DNA form, the CDR3 reads TGTGCCAGCAGCTACCACACACAGGGCTACGAGCAGTACTTC.

There are a few counts of this clonotype. The chain couples TRBV29-1 to TRBJ2-3; TRBD2 matches 14 bases. Trimming took 3 bases from V and 0 from J; bases not matched to a gene: 8. Germline V gene lookup returns CDR1 SQVTM and CDR2 ANQGSEA. The CDR3 runs 18 residues. CDR3 region: CSVEKAGLAGASTDTQYF. CDR3 coding DNA: TGCAGCGTTGAGAAAGCGGGACTAGCGGGGGCTAGCACAGATACGCAGTATTTT.

This chain connects TRBV7-6 to TRBJ2-7; D unresolved. The CDR3 covers 12 residues. V was trimmed by 4 bases and J by 3 bases, leaving 7 bases between them. The V gene's germline CDR1 is SGHVS and CDR2 FNYEAQ. CDR3 DNA sequence: TGTGCCAGCAGCTCTCACCGCTACGAGCAGTACTTC. Translated: CASSSHRYEQYF.